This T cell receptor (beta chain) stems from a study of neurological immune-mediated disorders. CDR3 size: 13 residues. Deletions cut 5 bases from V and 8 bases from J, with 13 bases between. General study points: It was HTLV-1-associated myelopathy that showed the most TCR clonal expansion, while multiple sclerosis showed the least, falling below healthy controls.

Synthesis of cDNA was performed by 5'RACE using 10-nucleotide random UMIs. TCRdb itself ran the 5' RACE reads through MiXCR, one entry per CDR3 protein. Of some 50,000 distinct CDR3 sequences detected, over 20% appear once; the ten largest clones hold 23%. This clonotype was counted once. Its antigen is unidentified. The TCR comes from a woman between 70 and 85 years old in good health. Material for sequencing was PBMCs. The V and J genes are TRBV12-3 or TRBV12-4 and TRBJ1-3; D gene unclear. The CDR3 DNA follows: TGTGCCAGCAGTAACTACATTTTGCACACCATATATTTT. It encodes CASSNYILHTIYF.